These 20 T cell receptor beta chains originate from one sample sequenced in a study of blood T cell repertoires in COVID-19. The repertoire was sequenced with immunoSEQ multiplex PCR; TCRdb's copy has only in-frame clones and lacks some. The sample yields 150,000 or so clones, roughly 83% seen once. Sequenced: peripheral blood. The receptor source for this set is a woman in her 70s with COVID-19, enrolled during active disease.

The chain is built from TRBV4-3 and TRBJ1-2, with 7 nucleotides matching TRBD1. The V gene end was trimmed by 0 bases and the J gene end by 6 bases; junction bases not matched to a gene: 13. The CDR3 has 17 amino acids. Germline V gene data show CDR1 as LGHNA and CDR2 as YSLEER. The CDR3 region is CASSQEWTGKGGDGYTF. The CDR3 nucleotides are TGCGCCAGCAGCCAAGAATGGACAGGTAAAGGTGGAGATGGCTACACCTTC.

This clone has just one count. This chain uses TRBV3-1 (or the pseudogene TRBV3-2) with TRBJ1-5, with a weak D call TRBD1 (6 bases). Germline lookup yields CDR1 LGHDT and CDR2 YNNKEL (reference sequence). The CDR3 totals 14 residues. V lost 4 bases to trimming and J lost 4 bases, with 11 bases between them. The CDR3: CASSPDRVNQPQHF. As DNA, the CDR3 is TGTGCCAGCAGCCCGGACAGAGTGAATCAGCCCCAGCATTTT.

The CDR3 sequence is CASSDRQAAWTEAFF. The CDR3 bases are TGTGCCAGCAGTGACCGACAGGCGGCGTGGACTGAAGCTTTCTTT. The chain combines TRBV6-1 with TRBJ1-1; tentatively, D is TRBD1 (6 bases). V lost 3 bases, J lost 5 bases, and 16 bases lay in between. The germline V gene encodes CDR1 MNHNS and CDR2 SASEGT. This CDR3 is 15 amino acids long.

V usage is TRBV6-1 and J usage is TRBJ2-1, with 7 bases matching TRBD1. Germline CDR1 is MNHNS and CDR2 is SASEGT. This CDR3 comprises 15 residues. The V segment lost 3 bases and the J segment 2 bases; nucleotides outside the gene matches: 4. CDR3 in DNA: TGTGCCAGCAGTGAGACAGGGATCCCCTACAATGAGCAGTTCTTC. This sequence encodes CASSETGIPYNEQFF.

DNA for the CDR3: TGCGCCAGCAGCTCGGGACAGGGGAATTCACCCCTCCACTTT. Amino acids: CASSSGQGNSPLHF. The chain carries TRBV5-1 and TRBJ1-6, with 10 bases aligning to TRBD1. The CDR3 has 14 amino acids. Losses at the gene ends were 3 bases for V and 7 bases for J; bases not matched to a gene: 1. Germline loops: CDR1 SGHRS, CDR2 YFSETQ.

This rearrangement joins TRBV5-4 to TRBJ2-1; 11 nucleotides agree with TRBD2. V lost 3 bases to trimming and J lost 7 bases; unmatched junction nucleotides: 9. Germline V CDR1 and CDR2: SGHNT, YYREEE (reference sequence). CDR3 length: 16 amino acids. The CDR3 sequence: CASSSETSGVYNEQFF. DNA for the CDR3: TGTGCCAGCAGCTCGGAGACTAGCGGGGTCTATAATGAGCAGTTCTTC. The full variable domain, its missing parts supplied by reference TRBV5-4 and TRBJ2-1, is ETGVTQSPTHLIKTRGQQVTLRCSSQSGHNTVSWYQQALGQGPQFIFQYYREEENGRGNFPPRFSGLQFPNYSSELNVNALELDDSALYLCASSSETSGVYNEQFFGPGTRLTVL.

The genes are TRBV2 and TRBJ2-2; 11 bases match TRBD2. The CDR3 consists of 15 residues. V lost 5 bases, J lost 7 bases, and 6 bases stayed unmatched. CDR1 SNHLY and CDR2 FYNNEI come from the germline V gene. The CDR3 protein is CASSPSGGFGGELFF. The CDR3, as DNA: TGTGCCAGCAGTCCTAGCGGGGGGTTTGGCGGGGAGCTGTTTTTT.

This chain joins TRBV5-8 and TRBJ1-5; TRBD1 agrees at 9 bases. V gave up 6 bases and J gave up 10 bases; unmatched junction bases: 14. The CDR3 extends over 15 amino acids. CDR1 and CDR2 (germline): SGHTS, YDEGEE. DNA of the CDR3: TGTGCCAGCACCGTCTCCGGACAGGGGATGGTTCCCCAGCATTTT. This translates into CASTVSGQGMVPQHF.

The chain carries TRBV19 and TRBJ2-3; 13 bases match TRBD2. This CDR3 spans 17 amino acids. V trimming: 4 bases; J trimming: 8 bases; junction bases outside the gene matches: 12. CDR1 and CDR2 from the germline V gene are LNHDA and SQIVND (reference sequence). CDR3 coding DNA: TGTGCCAGTAGTACGGGCACTAGCGGGGGGGCTGTGGGTACGCAGTATTTT. This sequence encodes CASSTGTSGGAVGTQYF. Complete variable domain (other parts from reference TRBV19 and TRBJ2-3): DGGITQSPKYLFRKEGQNVTLSCEQNLNHDAMYWYRQDPGQGLRLIYYSQIVNDFQKGDIAEGYSVSREKKESFPLTVTSAQKNPTAFYLCASSTGTSGGAVGTQYFGPGTRLTVL.

This sequence joins TRBV9 and TRBJ2-7, with D possibly TRBD1 on 6 matching bases. Trimming shortened V by 4 bases and J by 0 bases, and 20 bases separated the two germline ends. This CDR3 contains 17 residues. Germline V CDR1 and CDR2: SGDLS, YYNGEE. CDR3 loop: CASSPIPTGPSSYEQYF. The CDR3, as DNA: TGTGCCAGCAGCCCAATTCCCACAGGGCCTAGCTCCTACGAGCAGTACTTC. The entire variable domain, with the rest obtained from reference TRBV9 and TRBJ2-7, is as follows: DSGVTQTPKHLITATGQRVTLRCSPRSGDLSVYWYQQSLDQGLQFLIQYYNGEERAKGNILERFSAQQFPDLHSELNLSSLELGDSALYFCASSPIPTGPSSYEQYFGPGTRLTVT.

This clone was detected once. The genes are TRBV27 and TRBJ1-2; a weak D match, TRBD1 (6 bases). Germline CDR1 and CDR2: MNHEY and SMNVEV (reference sequence). Trimming shortened V by 5 bases and J by 3 bases, and 10 bases separated the two germline ends. CDR3 length: 13 amino acids. CDR3 amino acids: CASSKGGDYGYTF. The DNA for the CDR3 is TGTGCCAGCAGTAAAGGGGGAGACTATGGCTACACCTTC.

The chain joins TRBV6-1 to TRBJ2-7, with 7 bases lining up with TRBD1. This CDR3 comprises 13 residues. V gave up 2 bases and J gave up 3 bases; unmatched junction bases: 1. Germline V CDR1 and CDR2: MNHNS, SASEGT. Here the CDR3 reads CASSERGRYEQYF. CDR3 nucleotide sequence: TGTGCCAGCAGTGAAAGGGGGCGCTACGAGCAGTACTTC.

The chain links TRBV24-1 to TRBJ2-2; D may be TRBD2 (6 bases). Trimming removed 2 bases at V and 3 bases at J, with 18 bases between. In germline, CDR1 is KGHDR, CDR2 SFDVKD. The length of the CDR3 is 18 residues. The CDR3 region is CATSDSPGVAAHTGELFF. As DNA, the CDR3 is TGTGCCACCAGTGATTCCCCCGGGGTAGCGGCCCACACCGGGGAGCTGTTTTTT.

CDR3 nucleotides: TGTGCCAGCAGCGAGAAGACAGGGAACACTGAAGCTTTCTTT. Its protein product is CASSEKTGNTEAFF. The rearrangement links TRBV2 to TRBJ1-1; D possibly corresponds to TRBD1 (6 bases). The germline V gene has CDR1 SNHLY and CDR2 FYNNEI. Deletions cut 6 bases from V and 1 base from J, with 12 bases between. The CDR3 covers 14 residues.

This clone showed up just a few times. Other DNA sequences in the sample encode the same CDR3. This chain connects TRBV6-5 to TRBJ1-2, with D possibly matching TRBD1 (5 bases). Germline V gene lookup returns CDR1 MNHEY and CDR2 SVGAGI. The CDR3 is made up of 13 amino acids. V was pared by 5 bases and J by 3 bases, with 10 bases between. The CDR3 is CASSRGSDYGYTF. Written as DNA, the CDR3 is TGTGCCAGCAGTCGGGGGTCCGACTATGGCTACACCTTC.

The chain combines TRBV9 with TRBJ1-3; tentatively, D is TRBD1 (6 bases). CDR3 length: 16 residues. The germline gives CDR1 SGDLS, CDR2 YYNGEE. Deletions cut 1 base from V and 0 bases from J, with 11 bases between. CDR3 nucleotides: TGTGCCAGCAGCGTACAGGGGACGAACTCTGGAAACACCATATATTTT. Amino acid sequence: CASSVQGTNSGNTIYF.

Concerning this clone: This sample also contains other DNA sequences that code for the same CDR3. The chain combines TRBV7-3 with TRBJ1-1, with 9 positions matching TRBD1. The CDR3 contains 15 residues. Losses at the gene ends were 3 bases for V and 0 bases for J; bases not matched to a gene: 2. Germline CDR1 SGHTA, CDR2 FQGTGA. This CDR3 reads CASSLTGGMNTEAFF. The CDR3 coding sequence is TGTGCCAGCAGCTTGACAGGGGGGATGAACACTGAAGCTTTCTTT.

This clone has only a few counts. This chain links TRBV3-1 (or the pseudogene TRBV3-2) with TRBJ1-1; 11 bases are shared with TRBD1. Per germline, CDR1 LGHDT and CDR2 YNNKEL (reference sequence). This CDR3 region has 13 residues. V dropped 6 bases and J dropped 11; count of bases not matched to a gene: 8. The CDR3 bases are TGTGCCAGCAGTAACGGACAGGGGGCGGTGGCTTTCTTT. Amino acids: CASSNGQGAVAFF.

The CDR3 sequence: CSVEEPARGYTF. The CDR3 DNA sequence: TGCAGCGTTGAAGAGCCAGCGAGAGGCTACACCTTC. The rearrangement uses TRBV29-1 and TRBJ1-2; D is ambiguous. CDR3 length: 12 amino acids. V was shortened by 0 bases and J by 8 bases, with 10 bases between the two germline ends. Germline V lookup: CDR1 SQVTM, CDR2 ANQGSEA.

This clone has just one count. CDR3 DNA: TGTGCCAGCAGCTTATGGCGGCCCTTGAGCGATTCACCCCTCCACTTT. This translates into CASSLWRPLSDSPLHF. The chain carries TRBV11-2 and TRBJ1-6; D ambiguous. Germline assignment: CDR1 SGHAT and CDR2 FQNNGV. Trimming took 2 bases from V and 8 from J, leaving 16 bases between them. The CDR3 runs 16 residues.